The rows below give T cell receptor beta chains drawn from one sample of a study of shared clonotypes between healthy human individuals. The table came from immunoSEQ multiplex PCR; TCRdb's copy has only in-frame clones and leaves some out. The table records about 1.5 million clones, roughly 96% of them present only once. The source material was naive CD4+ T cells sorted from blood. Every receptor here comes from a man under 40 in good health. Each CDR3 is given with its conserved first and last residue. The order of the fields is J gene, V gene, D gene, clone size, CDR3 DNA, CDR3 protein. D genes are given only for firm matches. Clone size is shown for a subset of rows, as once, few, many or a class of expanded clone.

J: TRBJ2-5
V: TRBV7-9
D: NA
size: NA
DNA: TGTGCCAGCAGCCCTCAGGGTTTTCGCCAAGAGACCCAGTACTTC
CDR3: CASSPQGFRQETQYF

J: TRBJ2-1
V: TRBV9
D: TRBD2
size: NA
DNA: TGTGCCAGCAGCGCGGCTAGCGGAAATTACAATGAGCAGTTCTTC
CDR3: CASSAASGNYNEQFF

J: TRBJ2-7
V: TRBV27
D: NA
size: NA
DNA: TGTGCCAGCAGTTCTTGGGCCGGGACTCAATACGAGCAGTACTTC
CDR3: CASSSWAGTQYEQYF

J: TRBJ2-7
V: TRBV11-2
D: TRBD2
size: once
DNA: TGTGCCAGCAGCTCGGCAACCTTCCTAGCGGACCCTACCAGCGAGCAGTACTTC
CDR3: CASSSATFLADPTSEQYF

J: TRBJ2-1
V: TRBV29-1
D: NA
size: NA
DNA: TGCAGCGTTGTTTTCGCAGCAGTAGGTGAGCAGTTCTTC
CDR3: CSVVFAAVGEQFF

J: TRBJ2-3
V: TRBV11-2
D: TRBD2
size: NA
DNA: TGTGCCAGCAGATTCGGCAGAGCGGGACCCACAGATACGCAGTATTTT
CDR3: CASRFGRAGPTDTQYF

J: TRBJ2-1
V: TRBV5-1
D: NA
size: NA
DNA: TGCGCCAGCACCCCAATTCGGAGCTCCTACAATGAGCAGTTCTTC
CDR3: CASTPIRSSYNEQFF

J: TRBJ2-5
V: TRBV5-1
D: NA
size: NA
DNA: TGCGCCAGCAGAGTGGAGAAAGAGACCCAGTACTTC
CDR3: CASRVEKETQYF

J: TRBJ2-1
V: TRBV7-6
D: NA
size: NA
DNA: TGTGCCAGCAGCTTACTACTGCCGAGCTCCTACAATGAGCAGTTCTTC
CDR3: CASSLLLPSSYNEQFF

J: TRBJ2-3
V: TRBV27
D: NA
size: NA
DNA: TGTGCCAGCAGTCGAATCATCCCTTCGTGGGATACGCAGTATTTT
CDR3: CASSRIIPSWDTQYF

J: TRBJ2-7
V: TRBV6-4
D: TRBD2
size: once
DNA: TGTGCCAGCAGTGACTTGCGGGAGATTGGATATATCTACGAGCAGTACTTC
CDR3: CASSDLREIGYIYEQYF

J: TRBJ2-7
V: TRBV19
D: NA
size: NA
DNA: TGTGCCAGTAGTATAGATCCGAACAGACCCTACGAGCAGTACTTC
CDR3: CASSIDPNRPYEQYF

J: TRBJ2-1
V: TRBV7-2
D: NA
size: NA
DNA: TGTGCCAGCAGCTTACTTCCTAGCTCCTACAATGAGCAGTTCTTC
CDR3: CASSLLPSSYNEQFF

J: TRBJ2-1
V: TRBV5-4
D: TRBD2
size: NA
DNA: TGTGCCAGCAGCTTGAGAGCGGGATCCTACAATGAGCAGTTCTTC
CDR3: CASSLRAGSYNEQFF

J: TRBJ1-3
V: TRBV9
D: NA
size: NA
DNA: TGTGCCAGCAGTGGTCAGGCAGACTCTGGAAACACCATATATTTT
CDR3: CASSGQADSGNTIYF

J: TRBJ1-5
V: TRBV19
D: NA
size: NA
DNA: TGTGCCAGTAGTATAGATCCGGGGCCCCAGCATTTT
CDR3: CASSIDPGPQHF

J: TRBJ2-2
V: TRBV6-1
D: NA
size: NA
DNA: TGTGCCAGCAGTGTAGCGAGGGGGGAGCTGTTTTTT
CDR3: CASSVARGELFF

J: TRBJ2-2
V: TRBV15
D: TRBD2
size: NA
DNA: TGTGCCACCAGCAGAGCGGGAGGGTCATCCACCGGGGAGCTGTTTTTT
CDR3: CATSRAGGSSTGELFF

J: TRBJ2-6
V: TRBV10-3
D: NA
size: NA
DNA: TGTGCCATCAATTCGCGACGCTTAACCGGGGCAGGGGCTACCTCTGGGGCCAACGTCCTGACTTTC
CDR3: CAINSRRLTGAGATSGANVLTF

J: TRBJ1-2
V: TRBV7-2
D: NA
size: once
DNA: TGTGCCAGCAGCCTAGGGGACCCTAACTATGGCTACACCTTC
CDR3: CASSLGDPNYGYTF

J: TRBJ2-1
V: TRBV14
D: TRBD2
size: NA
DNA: TGTGCCAGCAGCAACCTGGCGGGAGTGGGTGAGCAGTTCTTC
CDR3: CASSNLAGVGEQFF

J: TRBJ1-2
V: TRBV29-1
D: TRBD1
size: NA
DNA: TGCAGCGTTGCCCGGGACAGTGAACACTATGGCTACACCTTC
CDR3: CSVARDSEHYGYTF

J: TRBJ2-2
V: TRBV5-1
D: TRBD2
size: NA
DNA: TGCGCCAGCAGCTTGGGACTAGCGGGGACCACCGGGGAGCTGTTTTTT
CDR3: CASSLGLAGTTGELFF

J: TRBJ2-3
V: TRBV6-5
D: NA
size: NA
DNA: TGTGCCAGCAGACCCTTAATGAGCACAGATACGCAGTATTTT
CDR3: CASRPLMSTDTQYF

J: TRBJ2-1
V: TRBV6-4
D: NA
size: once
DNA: TGTGCCAGCAGTGACAGGGCCCCATCTGGTGAGCAGTTCTTC
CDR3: CASSDRAPSGEQFF